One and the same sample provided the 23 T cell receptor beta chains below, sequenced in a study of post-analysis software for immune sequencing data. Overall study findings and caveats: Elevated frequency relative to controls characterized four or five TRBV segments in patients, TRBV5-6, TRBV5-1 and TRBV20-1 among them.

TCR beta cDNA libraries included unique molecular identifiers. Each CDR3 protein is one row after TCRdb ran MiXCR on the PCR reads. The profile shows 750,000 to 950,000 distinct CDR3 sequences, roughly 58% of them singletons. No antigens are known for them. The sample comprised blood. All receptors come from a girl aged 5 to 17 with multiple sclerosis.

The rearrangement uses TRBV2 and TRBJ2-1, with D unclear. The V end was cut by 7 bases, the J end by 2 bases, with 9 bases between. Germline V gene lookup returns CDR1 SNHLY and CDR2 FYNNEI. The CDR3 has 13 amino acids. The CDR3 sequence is CASNPGTYNEQFF. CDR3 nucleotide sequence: TGTGCCAGCAATCCAGGAACCTACAATGAGCAGTTCTTC.

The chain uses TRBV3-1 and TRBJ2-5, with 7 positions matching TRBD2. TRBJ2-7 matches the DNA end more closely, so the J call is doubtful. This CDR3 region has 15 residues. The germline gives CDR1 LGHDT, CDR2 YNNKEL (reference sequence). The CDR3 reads CASSQAASGPYEQYF. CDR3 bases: TGTGCCAGCAGCCAAGCGGCTAGCGGCCCCTACGAGCAGTACTTC.

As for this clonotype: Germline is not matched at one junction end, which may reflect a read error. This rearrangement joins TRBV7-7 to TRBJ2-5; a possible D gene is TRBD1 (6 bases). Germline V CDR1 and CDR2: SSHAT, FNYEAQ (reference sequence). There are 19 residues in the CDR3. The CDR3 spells CASSLAPRLSKTGEETQYF. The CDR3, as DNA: TGTGCTAGCAGCTTAGCCCCTCGCCTCTCGAAGACAGGTGAAGAGACCCAGTACTTC.

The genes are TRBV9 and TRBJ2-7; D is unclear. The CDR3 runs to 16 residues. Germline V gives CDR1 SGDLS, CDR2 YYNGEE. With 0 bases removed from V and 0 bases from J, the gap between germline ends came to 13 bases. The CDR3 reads CASSVGPAPSSYEQYF. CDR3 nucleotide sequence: TGTGCCAGCAGCGTAGGTCCAGCCCCCAGCTCCTACGAGCAGTACTTC.

The CDR3, as DNA: TGTGCCAGCAGCTCCCAACAGGGGATAAATGAAAAACTGTTTTTT. Residues: CASSSQQGINEKLFF. The chain is built from TRBV7-2 and TRBJ1-4; TRBD1 matches at 7 bases. Germline V CDR1 and CDR2: SGHTA, FQGNSA. The CDR3 runs 15 residues. V trimming: 4 bases; J trimming: 5 bases; junction bases outside the gene matches: 7.

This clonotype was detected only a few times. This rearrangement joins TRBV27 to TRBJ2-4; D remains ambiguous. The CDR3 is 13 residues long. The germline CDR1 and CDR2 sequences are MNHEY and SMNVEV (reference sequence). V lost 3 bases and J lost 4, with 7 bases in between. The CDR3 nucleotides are TGTGCCAGCAGTTTCAGTCCAAAAAACATTCAGTACTTC. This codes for CASSFSPKNIQYF.

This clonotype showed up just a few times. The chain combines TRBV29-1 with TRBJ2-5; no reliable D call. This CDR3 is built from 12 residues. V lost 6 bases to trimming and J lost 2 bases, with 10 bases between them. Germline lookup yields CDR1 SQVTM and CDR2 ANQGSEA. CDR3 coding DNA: TGCAGCGTGAGACTCCTTCAAGAGACCCAGTACTTC. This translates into CSVRLLQETQYF.

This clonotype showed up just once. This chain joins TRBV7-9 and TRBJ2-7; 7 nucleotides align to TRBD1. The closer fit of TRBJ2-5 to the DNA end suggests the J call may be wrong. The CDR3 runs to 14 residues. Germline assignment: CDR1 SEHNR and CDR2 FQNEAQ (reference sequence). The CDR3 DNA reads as TGTGCCAGCAGCTTAGTTGAGGGGGCAGAGACCCAGTACTTC. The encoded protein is CASSLVEGAETQYF.

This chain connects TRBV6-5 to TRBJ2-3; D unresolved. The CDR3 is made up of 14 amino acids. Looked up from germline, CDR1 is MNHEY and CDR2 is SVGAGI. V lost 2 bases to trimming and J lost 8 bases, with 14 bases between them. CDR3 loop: CASSYGPDPGTQYF. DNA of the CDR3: TGTGCCAGCAGTTACGGACCGGATCCGGGTACGCAGTATTTT.

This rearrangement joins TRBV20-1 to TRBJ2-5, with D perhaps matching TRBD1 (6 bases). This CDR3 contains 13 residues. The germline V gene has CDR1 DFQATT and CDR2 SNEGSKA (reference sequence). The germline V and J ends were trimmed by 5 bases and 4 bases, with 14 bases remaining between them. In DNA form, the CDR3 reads TGCAGTGCTGCCCGAGGACAGCGAGAGACCCAGTACTTC. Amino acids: CSAARGQRETQYF.

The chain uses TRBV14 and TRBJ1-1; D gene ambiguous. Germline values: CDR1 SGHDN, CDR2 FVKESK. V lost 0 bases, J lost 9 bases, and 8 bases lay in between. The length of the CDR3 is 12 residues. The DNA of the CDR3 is TGTGCCAGCAGCCAAGACCGAACTAAAGCTTTCTTT. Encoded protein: CASSQDRTKAFF.

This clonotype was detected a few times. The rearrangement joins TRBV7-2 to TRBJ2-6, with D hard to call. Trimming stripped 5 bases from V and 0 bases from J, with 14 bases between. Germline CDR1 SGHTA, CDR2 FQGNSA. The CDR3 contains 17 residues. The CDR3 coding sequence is TGTGCCAGCAGCCCCCAGATTACCAGCTCTGGGGCCAACGTCCTGACTTTC. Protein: CASSPQITSSGANVLTF.

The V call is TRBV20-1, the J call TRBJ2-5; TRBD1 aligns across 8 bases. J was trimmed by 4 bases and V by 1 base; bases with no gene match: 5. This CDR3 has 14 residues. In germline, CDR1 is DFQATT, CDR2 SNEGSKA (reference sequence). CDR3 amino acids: CSARGGQGRETQYF. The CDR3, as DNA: TGCAGTGCTAGAGGAGGACAGGGTCGAGAGACCCAGTACTTC.

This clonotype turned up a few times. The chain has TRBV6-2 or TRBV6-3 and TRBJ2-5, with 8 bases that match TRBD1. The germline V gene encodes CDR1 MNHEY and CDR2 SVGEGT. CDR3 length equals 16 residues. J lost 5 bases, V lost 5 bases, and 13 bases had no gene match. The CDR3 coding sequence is TGTGCCAGCAGTCCATCCAACAGGGGGAGCGGGGAGACCCAGTACTTC. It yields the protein CASSPSNRGSGETQYF.

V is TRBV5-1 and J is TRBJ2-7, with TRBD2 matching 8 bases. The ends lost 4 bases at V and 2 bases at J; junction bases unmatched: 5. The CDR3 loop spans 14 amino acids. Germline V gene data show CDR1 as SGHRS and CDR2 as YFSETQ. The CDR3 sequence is CASSRAGEAYEQYF. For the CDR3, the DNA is TGCGCCAGCAGCCGAGCGGGAGAGGCCTACGAGCAGTACTTC.

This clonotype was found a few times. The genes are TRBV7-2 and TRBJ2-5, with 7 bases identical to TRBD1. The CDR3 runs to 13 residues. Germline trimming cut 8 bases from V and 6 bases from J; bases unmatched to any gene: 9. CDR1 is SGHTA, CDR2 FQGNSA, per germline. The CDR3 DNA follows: TGTGCCAGCCAATTCCGGGACAGAAAGACCCAGTACTTC. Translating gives CASQFRDRKTQYF.

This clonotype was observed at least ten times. CDR3 residues: CASSQILGSGADTQYF. The CDR3 nucleotides read TGCGCCAGCAGCCAAATACTAGGCAGCGGAGCAGATACGCAGTATTTT. V and J are TRBV4-1 and TRBJ2-3, with D perhaps TRBD2 (5 bases). The CDR3 spans 16 residues. Looked up from germline, CDR1 is MGHRA and CDR2 is YSYEKL. Trimming pared 2 bases from V and 4 bases from J, leaving 16 bases between.

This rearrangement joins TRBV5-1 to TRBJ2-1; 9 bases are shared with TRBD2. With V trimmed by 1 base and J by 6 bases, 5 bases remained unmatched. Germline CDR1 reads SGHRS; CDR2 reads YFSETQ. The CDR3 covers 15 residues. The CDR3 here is CASSLPAGGPNEQFF. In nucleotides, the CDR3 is TGCGCCAGCAGCTTGCCGGCGGGAGGGCCCAATGAGCAGTTCTTC. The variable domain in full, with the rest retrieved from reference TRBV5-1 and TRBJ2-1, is KAGVTQTPRYLIKTRGQQVTLSCSPISGHRSVSWYQQTPGQGLQFLFEYFSETQRNKGNFPGRFSGRQFSNSRSEMNVSTLELGDSALYLCASSLPAGGPNEQFFGPGTRLTVL.

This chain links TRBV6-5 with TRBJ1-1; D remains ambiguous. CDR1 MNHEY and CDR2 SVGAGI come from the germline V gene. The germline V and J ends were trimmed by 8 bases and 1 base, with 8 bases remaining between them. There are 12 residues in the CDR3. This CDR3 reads CASGPGNTEAFF. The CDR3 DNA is TGTGCCAGCGGTCCGGGGAACACTGAAGCTTTCTTT.

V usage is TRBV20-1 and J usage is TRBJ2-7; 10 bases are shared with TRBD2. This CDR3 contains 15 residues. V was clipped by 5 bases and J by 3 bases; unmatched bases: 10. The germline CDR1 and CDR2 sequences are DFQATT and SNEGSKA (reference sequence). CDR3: CSARGLAGAIYEQYF. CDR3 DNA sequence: TGCAGTGCTCGAGGGCTAGCGGGGGCCATCTACGAGCAGTACTTC.

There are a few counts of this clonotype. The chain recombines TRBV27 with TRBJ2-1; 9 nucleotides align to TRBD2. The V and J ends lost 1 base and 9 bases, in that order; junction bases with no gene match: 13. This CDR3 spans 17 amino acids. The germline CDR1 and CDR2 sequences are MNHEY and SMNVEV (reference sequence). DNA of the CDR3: TGTGCCAGCAGTTTATTCGCTACTAGCGGGCTTAGGGGTGAGCAGTTCTTC. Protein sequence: CASSLFATSGLRGEQFF.

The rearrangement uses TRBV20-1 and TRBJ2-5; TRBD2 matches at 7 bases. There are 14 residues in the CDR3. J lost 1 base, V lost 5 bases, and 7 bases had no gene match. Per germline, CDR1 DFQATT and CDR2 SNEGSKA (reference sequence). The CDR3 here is CSASLLAGQETQYF. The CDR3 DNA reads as TGCAGTGCTTCCCTCTTAGCGGGCCAAGAGACCCAGTACTTC.

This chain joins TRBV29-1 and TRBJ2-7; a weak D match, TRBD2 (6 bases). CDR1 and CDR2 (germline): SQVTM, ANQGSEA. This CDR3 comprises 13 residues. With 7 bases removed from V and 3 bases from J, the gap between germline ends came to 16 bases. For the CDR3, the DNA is TGCAGCGCCGGGGGACTGAGCATCTACGAGCAGTACTTC. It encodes CSAGGLSIYEQYF.